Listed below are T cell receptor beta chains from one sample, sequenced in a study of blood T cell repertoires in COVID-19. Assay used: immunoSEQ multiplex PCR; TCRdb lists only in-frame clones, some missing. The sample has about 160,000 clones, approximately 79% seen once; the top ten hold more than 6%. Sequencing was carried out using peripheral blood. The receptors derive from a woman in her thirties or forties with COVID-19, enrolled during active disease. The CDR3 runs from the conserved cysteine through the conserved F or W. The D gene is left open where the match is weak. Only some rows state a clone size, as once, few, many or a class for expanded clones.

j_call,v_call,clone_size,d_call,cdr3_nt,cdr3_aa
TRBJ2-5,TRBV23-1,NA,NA,TGCGCCAGCAGTCGGACGGGGAGAAGGACCCAGTACTTC,CASSRTGRRTQYF
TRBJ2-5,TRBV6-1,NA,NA,TGTGCCAGCAGTGAAGAGGGGGAAAACCAAGAGACCCAGTACTTC,CASSEEGENQETQYF
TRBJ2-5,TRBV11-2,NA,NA,TGTGCCAGCAGCAGGAGGGGTATACGAGAGACCCAGTACTTC,CASSRRGIRETQYF
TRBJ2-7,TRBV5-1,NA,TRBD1,TGCGCCAGCAGCTTGGGACCCCCGCGACAGGGGTCGTACGAGCAGTACTTC,CASSLGPPRQGSYEQYF
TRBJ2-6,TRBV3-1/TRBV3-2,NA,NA,TGTGCCAGCAGCCAAGGGACAGCCATGCTCTCTGGGGCCAACGTCCTGACTTTC,CASSQGTAMLSGANVLTF
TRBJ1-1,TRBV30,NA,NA,TGTGCCTGTGTCGGCGTAGGGGACTTGAACACTGAAGCTTTCTTT,CACVGVGDLNTEAFF
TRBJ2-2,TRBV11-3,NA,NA,TGTGCCAGCAGCTTAGATCAGGCTTCCGGGGAGCTGTTTTTT,CASSLDQASGELFF
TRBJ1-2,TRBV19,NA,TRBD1,TGTGCCAGTAGTATGAGGGACAGAGTACTAAACTATGGCTACACCTTC,CASSMRDRVLNYGYTF
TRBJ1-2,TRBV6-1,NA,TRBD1,TGTGCCAGCAGTGCCGGGACAGGGGGCCGCGTCGGGGGCTACACCTTC,CASSAGTGGRVGGYTF
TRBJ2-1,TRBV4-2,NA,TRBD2,TGTGCCAGCAGCCAAGAGAGGGCGGGAGGGGTCGATGAGCAGTTCTTC,CASSQERAGGVDEQFF
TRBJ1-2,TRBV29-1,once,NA,TGCAGCGTTGAGACAGTACCCTATGGCTACACCTTC,CSVETVPYGYTF
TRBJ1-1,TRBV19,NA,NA,TGTGCCAGTAACACCCGGGTCCCCGGGGAGGCTTTCTTT,CASNTRVPGEAFF
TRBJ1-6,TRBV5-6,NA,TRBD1,TGTGCCAGCAGCCTAACCGGGACAGGGGCCTCACCCCTCCACTTT,CASSLTGTGASPLHF
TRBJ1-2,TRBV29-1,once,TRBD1,TGCAGCGCCCGCTCGGACAGGGAAGAAGGCTACACCTTC,CSARSDREEGYTF
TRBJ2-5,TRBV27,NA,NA,TGTGCCAGCAGTTTACAGCGGCGGGAGACCCAGTACTTC,CASSLQRRETQYF
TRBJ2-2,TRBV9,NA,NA,TGTGCCAGCAGCGTAGTCGGCGGGGATGCCGGGGAGCTGTTTTTT,CASSVVGGDAGELFF
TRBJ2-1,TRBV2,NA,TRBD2,TGTGCCAGCAGATATCTGCTCGGGGGGGTAGCGGGAGGGGCTAGGAATGAGCAGTTCTTC,CASRYLLGGVAGGARNEQFF
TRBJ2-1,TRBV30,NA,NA,TGTGCCTGGAGGGTACAGTACAATGAGCAGTTCTTC,CAWRVQYNEQFF
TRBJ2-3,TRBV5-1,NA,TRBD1,TGCGCCAGCAGCCCCGGACCCGGGACAGGGGAGGCAGATACGCAGTATTTT,CASSPGPGTGEADTQYF
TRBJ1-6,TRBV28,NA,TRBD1,TGTGCCAGTTTCGGCGGGACAGGGGTAAATTCACCCCTCCACTTT,CASFGGTGVNSPLHF
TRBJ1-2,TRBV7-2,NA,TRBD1,TGTGCCAGCAGCCGGGACAGTGGCCATGGCTACACCTTC,CASSRDSGHGYTF
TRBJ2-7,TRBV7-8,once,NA,TGTGCCAGCAGCTTAACGGGGAGTACCTACGAGCAGTACTTC,CASSLTGSTYEQYF
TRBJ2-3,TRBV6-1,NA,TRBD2,TGTGCCAGCAGTGCCCTAGCGGGGGGCCACACAGATACGCAGTATTTT,CASSALAGGHTDTQYF
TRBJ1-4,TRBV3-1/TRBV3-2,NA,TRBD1,TGTGCCAGCAGCCAAGTTTCGGGACAGGGGGCCGGGGATGAAAAACTGTTTTTT,CASSQVSGQGAGDEKLFF
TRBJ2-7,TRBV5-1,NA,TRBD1,TGCGCCAGCAGCTTGGGGGGACAGGGGTCCTACGAGCAGTACTTC,CASSLGGQGSYEQYF
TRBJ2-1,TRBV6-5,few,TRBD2,TGTGCCAGCAGTTCAGAGCGGGAGTTGGGTGAGCAGTTCTTC,CASSSERELGEQFF
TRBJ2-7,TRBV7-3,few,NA,TGTGCCAGCAGAAGACAAAGTTACGAGCAGTACTTC,CASRRQSYEQYF
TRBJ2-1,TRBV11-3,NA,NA,TGTGCCAGCAGCTTAGTTGCGGGGTCCTACAATGAGCAGTTCTTC,CASSLVAGSYNEQFF
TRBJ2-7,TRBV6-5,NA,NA,TGTGCCAGCAGAGCGGTTGTTCGGTCCCTGTCCGAGCAGTACTTC,CASRAVVRSLSEQYF
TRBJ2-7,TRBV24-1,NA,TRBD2,TGTGCCGTCGGGACTAGCGGTTACGAGCAGTACTTC,CAVGTSGYEQYF
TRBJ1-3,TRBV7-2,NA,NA,TGTGCCAGCAGCTTAGATTCTAACAGCATCTCTGGAAACACCATATATTTT,CASSLDSNSISGNTIYF
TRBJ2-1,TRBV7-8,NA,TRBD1,TGTGCCAGCAGCCAATTAAACAGGGGTTGGGAGCAGTTCTTC,CASSQLNRGWEQFF
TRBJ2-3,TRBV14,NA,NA,TGTGCCAGCAGCCGCTCCGGGAGAGGTTCTAGACGGGGCACAGATACGCAGTATTTT,CASSRSGRGSRRGTDTQYF
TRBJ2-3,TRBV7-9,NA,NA,TGTGCCAGCAGCTCCTATGTGTCAGATACGCAGTATTTT,CASSSYVSDTQYF
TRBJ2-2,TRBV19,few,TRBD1,TGTGCCAGTAGTATTGACAGGGGGGCTACCGGGGAGCTGTTTTTT,CASSIDRGATGELFF
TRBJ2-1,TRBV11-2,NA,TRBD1,TGTGCCAGCAACGGACAGGTTGGGTACAATGAGCAGTTCTTC,CASNGQVGYNEQFF
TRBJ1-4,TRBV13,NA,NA,TGTGCCAGCAGCTTATCGCAGGGTCGGACAACTAATGAAAAACTGTTTTTT,CASSLSQGRTTNEKLFF
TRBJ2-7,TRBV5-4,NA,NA,TGTGCCAGCAGTTCGGGCAGGCGGGGCTACGAGCAGTACTTC,CASSSGRRGYEQYF
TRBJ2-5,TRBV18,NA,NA,TGTGCCAGCTCACCAGACACAGAGACCCAGTACTTC,CASSPDTETQYF
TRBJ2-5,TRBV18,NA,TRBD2,TGTGCCAGCTCAGCTACACGCGGGGGCCAAGAGACCCAGTACTTC,CASSATRGGQETQYF
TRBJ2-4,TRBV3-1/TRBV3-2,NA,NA,TGTGCCAGCAGCCAAGATATCACGTGGGCGGGGAAAAACATTCAGTACTTC,CASSQDITWAGKNIQYF
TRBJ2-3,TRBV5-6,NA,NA,TGTGCCAGCAGCCTACACGGGACACCTACTCGCACAGATACGCAGTATTTT,CASSLHGTPTRTDTQYF
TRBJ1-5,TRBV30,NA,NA,TGTGCCTGGAGTGGGGGGCTGATAAGCAATCAGCCCCAGCATTTT,CAWSGGLISNQPQHF
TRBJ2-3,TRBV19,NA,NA,TGTGCCAGTAGTAGACTCACCCAAGATACGCAGTATTTT,CASSRLTQDTQYF
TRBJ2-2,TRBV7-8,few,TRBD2,TGTGCCAGCAGCTTGACTAGCCAAAACACCGGGGAGCTGTTTTTT,CASSLTSQNTGELFF
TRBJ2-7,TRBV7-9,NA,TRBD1,TGTGCCAGCAGCCCCGGGACAGGGGGTTGGAGCTCCTACGAGCAGTACTTC,CASSPGTGGWSSYEQYF
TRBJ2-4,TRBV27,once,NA,TGTGCCAGCAAGGACAGAACAAACATTCAGTACTTC,CASKDRTNIQYF
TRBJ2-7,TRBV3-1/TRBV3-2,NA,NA,TGTGCCAGCAGCCGCGAGGGGGACCACGAGCAGTACTTC,CASSREGDHEQYF
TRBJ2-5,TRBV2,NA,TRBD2,TGTGCCAGCAGTTATGAGACTAGCGGGAGCCTAAAACAGTACTTC,CASSYETSGSLKQYF
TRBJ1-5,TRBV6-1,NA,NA,TGTGCCAGCAGTGACGGGGGTGGACAGCCCCAGCATTTT,CASSDGGGQPQHF
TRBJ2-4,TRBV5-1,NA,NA,TGCGCCAGCAGAGAGTCCGTTCTTTCCAAAAACATTCAGTACTTC,CASRESVLSKNIQYF
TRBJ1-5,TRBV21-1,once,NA,TGTGCCAGCAGCAAAGGACAGATAGCAGGGAAGCCCCAGCATTTT,CASSKGQIAGKPQHF
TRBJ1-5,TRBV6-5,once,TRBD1,TGTGCCAGCTCTGACAGGGCGGGATGGGATCAGCCCCAGCATTTT,CASSDRAGWDQPQHF
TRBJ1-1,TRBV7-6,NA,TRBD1,TGTGCCAGCAGCTTAGCAGGTCCAGGGGGCGGCACTGAAGCTTTCTTT,CASSLAGPGGGTEAFF